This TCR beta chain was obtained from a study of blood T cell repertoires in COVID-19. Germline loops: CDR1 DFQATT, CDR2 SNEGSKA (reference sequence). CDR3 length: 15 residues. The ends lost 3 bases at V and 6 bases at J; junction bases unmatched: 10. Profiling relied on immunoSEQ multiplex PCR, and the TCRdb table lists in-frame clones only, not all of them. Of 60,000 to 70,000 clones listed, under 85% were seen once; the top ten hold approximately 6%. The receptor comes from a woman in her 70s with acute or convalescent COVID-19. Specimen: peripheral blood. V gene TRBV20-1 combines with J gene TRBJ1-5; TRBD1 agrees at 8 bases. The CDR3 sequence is CSASTGGPLGQPQHF. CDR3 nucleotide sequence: TGCAGTGCTAGTACAGGGGGTCCGTTGGGTCAGCCCCAGCATTTT.